What follows describes a single T cell receptor beta chain. Its antigen remains unidentified. TCRdb re-called the RT-PCR reads with MiXCR, one entry per CDR3 protein. The sample contains about 800,000 distinct CDR3 sequences, about 20% of which appear only once. This sample was taken from a study of response to subunit inactivated influenza vaccine. The study's findings and limits: The authors suggested that every seasonal influenza vaccination recruits few new T cells.

Trimming took 4 bases from V and 3 from J; bases not matched to a gene: 8. CDR3 length: 15 amino acids. Germline lookup yields CDR1 SGHKS and CDR2 YYEKEE (reference sequence). The sequence was obtained from a man in his fifties or sixties who received an inactivated influenza vaccine. The chain combines TRBV5-5 with TRBJ1-1, with 8 bases that match TRBD1. Material: PBMCs from blood, obtained more than 4 days after vaccination. The CDR3 sequence is CASSPSTGVDTEAFF. In nucleotides, the CDR3 is TGTGCCAGCAGCCCCTCGACAGGGGTTGACACTGAAGCTTTCTTT.